These 4 T cell receptor beta chains were sequenced from one sample in a study of blood T cell repertoires in COVID-19 (dated by TCRdb to between 2020 and 2021). The library was made by the immunoSEQ multiplex PCR assay. What TCRdb holds here is the immuneACCESS table cut down to in-frame rearrangements. Part of the clones is not present; checked against another copy, under half of the missing clones reflect an unresolved V gene, and the others are unexplained. The sample includes about 350,000 clones, with about 88% observed a single time. Just over 7% of the sample goes to the ten largest clones. Sample: peripheral blood. These receptors were taken from a woman in her sixties or seventies with COVID-19, enrolled during active disease.

The chain joins TRBV29-1 to TRBJ1-5; 8 bases agree with TRBD1. The CDR3 consists of 13 residues. Germline lookup yields CDR1 SQVTM and CDR2 ANQGSEA. The V gene end was trimmed by 6 bases and the J gene end by 2 bases; junction bases not matched to a gene: 3. Here the CDR3 reads CSVRGHGNQPQHF. CDR3 nucleotide sequence: TGCAGCGTCAGGGGGCACGGCAATCAGCCCCAGCATTTT.

This clone appeared once. V is TRBV11-2 and J is TRBJ1-1, with D maybe TRBD1 (6 bases). CDR1 SGHAT and CDR2 FQNNGV come from the germline V gene. The CDR3 runs 14 residues. Trimming removed 10 bases at V and 3 bases at J, with 18 bases between. CDR3 bases: TGTGCCACCCCAAAACGAACAGGGCACACTGAAGCTTTCTTT. Encoded protein: CATPKRTGHTEAFF.

The CDR3, as DNA: TGTGCCAGCAGCCAAGTGGGACAGGAGTATGGCTACACCTTC. Protein sequence: CASSQVGQEYGYTF. V usage is TRBV4-2 and J usage is TRBJ1-2; TRBD1 agrees at 8 bases. There are 14 residues in the CDR3. The junction had 3 bases not matched to a gene; V was cut back by 1 base and J by 5 bases. CDR1 and CDR2 from the germline V gene are LGHNA and YNFKEQ.

A few counts support this clone. The V and J genes are TRBV9 and TRBJ1-2; TRBD1 aligns across 8 bases. CDR1 and CDR2 (germline): SGDLS, YYNGEE. The CDR3 covers 16 residues. J lost 10 bases, V lost 3 bases, and 17 bases had no gene match. The CDR3 DNA follows: TGTGCCAGCAGCGCGGGAACGACAGGGGTCCAGCTCGACTACACCTTC. Encoded protein: CASSAGTTGVQLDYTF. Using reference TRBV9 and TRBJ1-2 for the parts outside the CDR3, the full variable domain is DSGVTQTPKHLITATGQRVTLRCSPRSGDLSVYWYQQSLDQGLQFLIQYYNGEERAKGNILERFSAQQFPDLHSELNLSSLELGDSALYFCASSAGTTGVQLDYTFGSGTRLTVV.